The rows below give T cell receptor beta chains drawn from one sample of a study of blood T cells in healthy people across ages. TCRdb redid the calling of the 5' RACE reads with MiXCR, one entry per CDR3 protein. Among more than 700,000 distinct CDR3 sequences listed, 53% were seen once. The sample consisted of blood. These receptors all stem from a man older than 75 in good health. The CDR3 runs from the conserved cysteine through the conserved F or W. The D gene is left open where the match is weak. Size tells how often a clone was seen (once, few, many) or the class of an expanded clone, and some rows leave it out.

V,D,length,J,size,CDR3,DNA
TRBV20-1,NA,13,TRBJ2-7,few,CSARVEVGTEQYF,TGCAGTGCTAGAGTCGAGGTTGGGACCGAGCAGTACTTC
TRBV5-5,NA,17,TRBJ2-1,NA,CASSRRGTGTTYNEQFF,TGTGCCAGCAGCAGGCGGGGTACCGGGACAACCTACAATGAGCAGTTCTTC
TRBV6-1,TRBD2,19,TRBJ2-7,few,CASSAPPGTSGRIAYEQYF,TGTGCCAGCAGTGCGCCGCCCGGGACTAGCGGGAGGATAGCCTACGAGCAGTACTTC
TRBV20-1,NA,15,TRBJ1-5,NA,CGGVDGTRKNQPQHF,TGCGGGGGGGTCGATGGGACGCGGAAAAATCAGCCCCAGCATTTT
TRBV20-1,TRBD1,13,TRBJ2-4,NA,CSASRDRGNIQYF,TGCAGTGCCTCCCGGGACAGGGGAAACATTCAGTACTTC
TRBV20-1,NA,14,TRBJ1-5,NA,CSARMAGSNQPQHF,TGCAGTGCTAGAATGGCGGGTAGCAATCAGCCCCAGCATTTT
TRBV19,NA,15,TRBJ1-1,NA,CASGKFADSNTEAFF,TGTGCCAGTGGGAAATTCGCTGACAGCAACACTGAAGCTTTCTTT
TRBV20-1,NA,13,TRBJ2-5,NA,CSARITGRETQYF,TGCAGTGCTAGAATTACAGGGAGAGAGACCCAGTACTTC
TRBV7-2,TRBD1,14,TRBJ1-5,few,CASRGQGKAQPQHF,TGTGCCAGCAGGGGACAGGGGAAGGCACAGCCCCAGCATTTT
TRBV7-8,TRBD1,14,TRBJ1-2,NA,CASSRGTGTYGYTF,TGTGCCAGCAGCCGCGGGACAGGGACCTATGGCTACACCTTC
TRBV2,NA,14,TRBJ2-1,few,CASSEGSAYNEQFF,TGTGCCAGCAGTGAGGGGTCAGCCTACAATGAGCAGTTCTTC
TRBV7-8,NA,15,TRBJ2-7,many,CASSSRDLLTYEQYF,TGTGCCAGCAGCTCCCGGGACCTACTAACCTACGAGCAGTACTTC
TRBV2,TRBD2,16,TRBJ2-3,NA,CASSEGAGGPSRYAYF,TGTGCCAGCAGTGAAGGGGCGGGAGGGCCGAGCAGATACGCGTATTTT
TRBV9,TRBD2,15,TRBJ2-1,NA,CASSTGLAANNEQFF,TGTGCCAGCAGCACCGGACTAGCGGCCAACAATGAGCAGTTCTTC
TRBV4-2,TRBD1,17,TRBJ2-3,few,CASSQLRTGAVADTQYF,TGTGCCAGCAGCCAACTAAGGACAGGGGCCGTTGCGGATACGCAGTATTTT
TRBV24-1,NA,12,TRBJ2-1,NA,CATRGINNEQFF,TGTGCCACGAGGGGGATAAACAATGAGCAGTTCTTC
TRBV27,NA,14,TRBJ2-7,few,CASSLGDRSNEQYF,TGTGCCAGCAGTTTAGGCGACAGGTCCAACGAGCAGTACTTC
TRBV29-1,TRBD2,12,TRBJ2-1,once,CSVDGSGNEQFF,TGCAGCGTTGACGGTAGCGGGAATGAGCAGTTCTTC
TRBV7-3,TRBD1,13,TRBJ1-6,NA,CASAKGANSPLHF,TGTGCCAGCGCGAAGGGGGCCAATTCACCCCTCCACTTT
TRBV29-1,NA,15,TRBJ1-1,few,CSVTPLLNLNTEAFF,TGCAGCGTAACCCCTCTTCTGAACCTGAACACTGAAGCTTTCTTT
TRBV5-6,NA,15,TRBJ2-5,few,CASSLWSASQETQYF,TGTGCCAGCAGCTTGTGGTCGGCTTCCCAGGAGACCCAGTACTTC
TRBV14,NA,16,TRBJ2-7,NA,CASIQDLWPGAYEQYF,TGTGCCAGCATCCAAGATCTTTGGCCTGGAGCCTACGAGCAGTACTTC
TRBV10-3,NA,13,TRBJ2-7,NA,CAISVGRTYEQYF,TGTGCCATCAGTGTGGGGAGGACCTACGAGCAGTACTTC
TRBV14,TRBD1,15,TRBJ2-1,NA,CASSQERTGGFEQFF,TGTGCCAGCAGCCAAGAACGGACAGGGGGTTTTGAGCAGTTCTTC
TRBV28,TRBD2,14,TRBJ2-1,NA,CASSIGGSSNEQFF,TGTGCCAGCAGCATTGGCGGGAGTTCGAATGAGCAGTTCTTC
TRBV24-1,NA,15,TRBJ2-3,NA,CAISRVDGSLDTQYF,TGTGCCATTTCCCGTGTAGACGGCTCTCTTGATACGCAGTATTTT
TRBV3-1,NA,14,TRBJ2-5,few,CASSPLWPQETQYF,TGTGCCAGCAGCCCCCTATGGCCCCAAGAGACCCAGTACTTC
TRBV7-2,TRBD2,14,TRBJ2-7,NA,CASSLGLVRDEQYF,TGTGCCAGCAGCCTGGGACTAGTTAGAGACGAGCAGTACTTC
TRBV11-2,NA,16,TRBJ2-7,NA,CASSPPARGPPYEQYF,TGTGCCAGCAGCCCCCCCGCACGAGGGCCCCCCTACGAGCAGTACTTC
TRBV5-1,TRBD1,14,TRBJ1-1,NA,CASREGTANTEAFF,TGCGCCAGCAGAGAGGGGACAGCGAACACTGAAGCTTTCTTT
TRBV3-1,NA,17,TRBJ2-1,NA,CASSQGDTDFTYNEQFF,TGTGCCAGCAGCCAAGGGGATACGGACTTTACCTACAATGAGCAGTTCTTC
TRBV7-8,NA,11,TRBJ2-1,few,CASSLAKEQFF,TGTGCCAGCAGCTTAGCGAAAGAGCAGTTCTTC
TRBV3-1,NA,14,TRBJ2-5,NA,CASSPVSSYNEQYF,TGTGCCAGCAGCCCTGTAAGCTCCTACAATGAGCAGTACTTC
TRBV21-1,NA,16,TRBJ2-1,NA,CASSKAGGVEDNEQFF,TGTGCCAGCAGCAAAGCCGGGGGGGTAGAGGACAATGAGCAGTTCTTC
TRBV7-3,NA,15,TRBJ2-3,NA,CASSYSGGSSDTQYF,TGTGCCAGCAGCTATTCCGGGGGCTCCTCAGATACGCAGTATTTT
TRBV9,NA,10,TRBJ1-1,NA,CAGGDTEAFF,TGTGCCGGCGGTGACACTGAAGCTTTCTTT
TRBV12-3/TRBV12-4,TRBD2,15,TRBJ2-7,NA,CASSTSGTHSYEQYF,TGTGCCAGCAGTACTAGCGGGACCCACTCCTACGAGCAGTACTTC
TRBV4-1,TRBD2,16,TRBJ2-1,few,CASSSRTSGRSNEQFF,TGCGCCAGCAGCTCCCGGACTAGCGGGAGAAGTAATGAGCAGTTCTTC
TRBV5-1,NA,13,TRBJ2-1,few,CASTPGLGNEQFF,TGCGCCAGCACCCCCGGTTTGGGCAATGAGCAGTTCTTC
TRBV7-2,TRBD2,15,TRBJ2-1,few,CASNLGGYSYNEQFF,TGTGCCAGCAACCTGGGGGGGTACTCCTACAATGAGCAGTTCTTC
TRBV29-1,NA,12,TRBJ1-1,NA,CSGGTGGTEAFF,TGCAGCGGCGGCACGGGGGGCACTGAAGCTTTCTTT
TRBV13,TRBD1,20,TRBJ2-4,few,CASSSRTGGMSLLAKNIQYF,TGTGCCAGCAGCTCGAGGACAGGGGGTATGTCGCTACTAGCCAAAAACATTCAGTACTTC
TRBV7-2,TRBD1,15,TRBJ2-5,few,CASSFSDRVEETQYF,TGTGCCAGCAGCTTTAGTGACAGGGTCGAAGAGACCCAGTACTTC
TRBV10-3,NA,12,TRBJ2-5,NA,CAIRDRYNEQYF,TGTGCCATCAGGGACCGTTACAATGAGCAGTACTTC
TRBV29-1,TRBD2,15,TRBJ2-7,NA,CSVESGGAPSYEQYF,TGCAGCGTTGAAAGCGGGGGGGCCCCTTCCTACGAGCAGTACTTC
TRBV20-1,TRBD1,15,TRBJ2-5,NA,CSAHLLGQVVQTQYF,TGCAGTGCTCACCTCCTTGGACAGGTCGTTCAGACCCAGTACTTC
TRBV3-1,NA,15,TRBJ2-5,few,CASSQWGQDRETQYF,TGTGCCAGCAGCCAATGGGGACAAGACCGGGAGACCCAGTACTTC
TRBV11-3,NA,13,TRBJ2-1,NA,CASSRANYNEQFF,TGTGCCAGCAGCCGGGCTAACTACAATGAGCAGTTCTTC